Listed below are T cell receptor beta chains from one sample, sequenced in a study of cytomegalovirus exposure and HLA in healthy donors. The repertoire was sequenced with immunoSEQ multiplex PCR; TCRdb's copy has only in-frame clones and lacks some. The data hold roughly 120,000 clones, with roughly four fifths observed a single time. The sample was PBMCs. The receptors come from a man under 40 in good health and CMV-seropositive. Each CDR3 is given with its conserved first and last residue. Each record gives: V gene, J gene, D gene, clone size, CDR3 DNA, CDR3 protein. The D gene is left open where the match is weak. The size entry is marked missing in some rows and otherwise reads once, few, many or a size class.

v_gene: TRBV5-1; j_gene: TRBJ2-1; d_gene: .; abundance: .; CDR3nt: TGCGCCAGCAGCTTGCGAATTAGTAATGAGCAGTTCTTC; CDR3aa: CASSLRISNEQFF
v_gene: TRBV29-1; j_gene: TRBJ2-1; d_gene: TRBD1; abundance: once; CDR3nt: TGCAGCGTCGACAGGGGGATTGAGCAGTTCTTC; CDR3aa: CSVDRGIEQFF
v_gene: TRBV27; j_gene: TRBJ2-1; d_gene: TRBD1; abundance: .; CDR3nt: TGTGCCAGCAGTTCGACAGGGGGCAATGAGCAGTTCTTC; CDR3aa: CASSSTGGNEQFF
v_gene: TRBV28; j_gene: TRBJ2-2; d_gene: TRBD2; abundance: .; CDR3nt: TGTGCCAGCAGGAAGGGAGGGCCTTGGACCGGGGAGCTGTTTTTT; CDR3aa: CASRKGGPWTGELFF
v_gene: TRBV18; j_gene: TRBJ1-5; d_gene: TRBD1; abundance: .; CDR3nt: TGTGCCAGCTCACCCGGGACAGGGGGGAATCAGCCCCAGCATTTT; CDR3aa: CASSPGTGGNQPQHF
v_gene: TRBV11-3; j_gene: TRBJ2-1; d_gene: TRBD2; abundance: few; CDR3nt: TGTGCCAGCAGCTTAGGAGATCGGACTAGCGGGTTTAATGAGCAGTTCTTC; CDR3aa: CASSLGDRTSGFNEQFF
v_gene: TRBV28; j_gene: TRBJ2-6; d_gene: TRBD1; abundance: .; CDR3nt: TGTGCGTCGGGGACAGTATCCTCTGGGGCCAACGTCCTGACTTTC; CDR3aa: CASGTVSSGANVLTF
v_gene: TRBV6-5; j_gene: TRBJ1-1; d_gene: .; abundance: .; CDR3nt: TGTGCCAGCACTTTCCTGGACACGGACACTGAAGCTTTCTTT; CDR3aa: CASTFLDTDTEAFF
v_gene: TRBV10-2; j_gene: TRBJ2-3; d_gene: .; abundance: .; CDR3nt: TGCGCCAGCAGTGTCCCGAGCACAGATACGCAGTATTTT; CDR3aa: CASSVPSTDTQYF
v_gene: TRBV27; j_gene: TRBJ2-1; d_gene: .; abundance: once; CDR3nt: TGTGCCAGCAGTTTATCGTCCCCCTTCAATGAGCAGTTCTTC; CDR3aa: CASSLSSPFNEQFF
v_gene: TRBV6-5; j_gene: TRBJ1-2; d_gene: .; abundance: .; CDR3nt: TGTGCCAGCAGCCCAGACGACACCGATTACTATGGCTACACCTTC; CDR3aa: CASSPDDTDYYGYTF
v_gene: TRBV11-2; j_gene: TRBJ2-7; d_gene: .; abundance: once; CDR3nt: TGTGCCAGCAGCCATTTAGCCCACGAGCAGTACTTC; CDR3aa: CASSHLAHEQYF
v_gene: TRBV5-1; j_gene: TRBJ1-3; d_gene: .; abundance: .; CDR3nt: TGCGCCAGCAGCTTGGAGGGGTTTCCTGGAAACACCATATATTTT; CDR3aa: CASSLEGFPGNTIYF
v_gene: TRBV7-3; j_gene: TRBJ2-7; d_gene: TRBD2; abundance: .; CDR3nt: TGTGCCAGCAGCTTAACCGGGACTAGCGGTGATTACGAGCAGTACTTC; CDR3aa: CASSLTGTSGDYEQYF
v_gene: TRBV14; j_gene: TRBJ1-5; d_gene: .; abundance: .; CDR3nt: TGTGCCAGCAGTCTATCACGGAATCAGCCCCAGCATTTT; CDR3aa: CASSLSRNQPQHF
v_gene: TRBV7-3; j_gene: TRBJ1-5; d_gene: .; abundance: .; CDR3nt: TGTGCCAGCAGCCGACAATATAGCAATCAGCCCCAGCATTTT; CDR3aa: CASSRQYSNQPQHF
v_gene: TRBV27; j_gene: TRBJ2-3; d_gene: TRBD2; abundance: few; CDR3nt: TGTGCCAGCAGTCTATCTCGCCGGGGGGACCGCACAGATACGCAGTATTTT; CDR3aa: CASSLSRRGDRTDTQYF
v_gene: TRBV19; j_gene: TRBJ2-1; d_gene: .; abundance: few; CDR3nt: TGTGCCAGTAGTATAGTCTCATGGAGCTCCTACAATGAGCAGTTCTTC; CDR3aa: CASSIVSWSSYNEQFF
v_gene: TRBV19; j_gene: TRBJ1-1; d_gene: .; abundance: .; CDR3nt: TGTGCCAGTAGTCGGGAAAACAGCATGAACACTGAAGCTTTCTTT; CDR3aa: CASSRENSMNTEAFF
v_gene: TRBV9; j_gene: TRBJ2-5; d_gene: .; abundance: .; CDR3nt: TGTGCCAGCAGCCGAAATGGGGTGGGACCGGGAGAGGAGACCCAGTACTTC; CDR3aa: CASSRNGVGPGEETQYF
v_gene: TRBV4-1; j_gene: TRBJ2-7; d_gene: .; abundance: few; CDR3nt: TGCGCCAGCAGCCACCTTATGCGGGCCGACTACGAGCAGTACTTC; CDR3aa: CASSHLMRADYEQYF
v_gene: TRBV19; j_gene: TRBJ1-3; d_gene: TRBD1; abundance: .; CDR3nt: TGTGCCAGTAGGGGACAGGGGCCTGGAAACACCATATATTTT; CDR3aa: CASRGQGPGNTIYF
v_gene: TRBV2; j_gene: TRBJ1-4; d_gene: .; abundance: .; CDR3nt: TGTGCCAGCAGTGGGGACTTTAATGAAAAACTGTTTTTT; CDR3aa: CASSGDFNEKLFF
v_gene: TRBV18; j_gene: TRBJ2-3; d_gene: .; abundance: .; CDR3nt: TGTGCCAGCTCACCAACAACCACAGATACGCAGTATTTT; CDR3aa: CASSPTTTDTQYF
v_gene: TRBV28; j_gene: TRBJ2-2; d_gene: TRBD1; abundance: .; CDR3nt: TGTGCCAGCAGTTTATTAGGGACAGGGGTTAGAGCCGGGGAGCTGTTTTTT; CDR3aa: CASSLLGTGVRAGELFF
v_gene: TRBV10-3; j_gene: TRBJ1-5; d_gene: TRBD1; abundance: .; CDR3nt: TGTGCCATCAGTGGGACAGGGGGCGGACAGCCCCAGCATTTT; CDR3aa: CAISGTGGGQPQHF
v_gene: TRBV19; j_gene: TRBJ1-2; d_gene: .; abundance: .; CDR3nt: TGTGCCAGTACGAGGGCAGACGCTAACTATGGCTACACCTTC; CDR3aa: CASTRADANYGYTF
v_gene: TRBV5-1; j_gene: TRBJ2-1; d_gene: .; abundance: once; CDR3nt: TGCGCCAGCAGCTTGGGGGTAACAGTACATGAGCAGTTCTTC; CDR3aa: CASSLGVTVHEQFF
v_gene: TRBV30; j_gene: TRBJ2-7; d_gene: TRBD1; abundance: .; CDR3nt: TGTGCCTGGAGTTTGGACAGGGGGCTCTACGAGCAGTACTTC; CDR3aa: CAWSLDRGLYEQYF
v_gene: TRBV11-3; j_gene: TRBJ2-5; d_gene: .; abundance: .; CDR3nt: TGTGCCAGCAGCTTAGACGGTCCGGGGACCCAGTACTTC; CDR3aa: CASSLDGPGTQYF
v_gene: TRBV5-6; j_gene: TRBJ1-1; d_gene: .; abundance: .; CDR3nt: TGTGCCAGCAGCTTTCTTGTCACTGAAGCTTTCTTT; CDR3aa: CASSFLVTEAFF
v_gene: TRBV6-1; j_gene: TRBJ2-1; d_gene: TRBD2; abundance: .; CDR3nt: TGTGCCAGCCTATCCGGGGGGGCTGGAAATGAGCAGTTCTTC; CDR3aa: CASLSGGAGNEQFF
v_gene: TRBV11-3; j_gene: TRBJ2-2; d_gene: .; abundance: .; CDR3nt: TGTGCCAGCAGCTTTATGCAGGGGACCAACACCGGGGAGCTGTTTTTT; CDR3aa: CASSFMQGTNTGELFF
v_gene: TRBV5-1; j_gene: TRBJ2-5; d_gene: TRBD2; abundance: .; CDR3nt: TGCGCCAGCAGCTGGGGGACTAGCGCGGAGACCCAGTACTTC; CDR3aa: CASSWGTSAETQYF
v_gene: TRBV27; j_gene: TRBJ1-5; d_gene: TRBD1; abundance: once; CDR3nt: TGTGCCAGCAGGGGACAGGTCGGCAATCAGCCCCAGCATTTT; CDR3aa: CASRGQVGNQPQHF
v_gene: TRBV7-2; j_gene: TRBJ2-6; d_gene: .; abundance: .; CDR3nt: TGTGCCAGCAGCTTTGAGGTGACTGGGGCCAACGTCCTGACTTTC; CDR3aa: CASSFEVTGANVLTF
v_gene: TRBV11-3; j_gene: TRBJ2-5; d_gene: TRBD1; abundance: .; CDR3nt: TGTGCCAGCAGCTTTTCAGGGGGCTCGGGGGAGACCCAGTACTTC; CDR3aa: CASSFSGGSGETQYF
v_gene: TRBV4-1; j_gene: TRBJ2-5; d_gene: .; abundance: .; CDR3nt: TGCGCCAGCAGCCAAGATCTTCCGGGACCTACGGGGGAGCAGTACTTC; CDR3aa: CASSQDLPGPTGEQYF
v_gene: TRBV5-1; j_gene: TRBJ1-1; d_gene: .; abundance: few; CDR3nt: TGCGCCAGCAGCTCCACAGGGAGCACTGAAGCTTTCTTT; CDR3aa: CASSSTGSTEAFF
v_gene: TRBV29-1; j_gene: TRBJ2-3; d_gene: TRBD1; abundance: .; CDR3nt: TGCAGCGTTGTTGGGGGACAGGGAGGCACAGATACGCAGTATTTT; CDR3aa: CSVVGGQGGTDTQYF
v_gene: TRBV15; j_gene: TRBJ2-1; d_gene: TRBD1; abundance: once; CDR3nt: TGTGCCACCAGCAGAGGACAGGGGGCGTTTGAGCAGTTCTTC; CDR3aa: CATSRGQGAFEQFF
v_gene: TRBV2; j_gene: TRBJ1-2; d_gene: .; abundance: .; CDR3nt: TGTGCCAGCAGGGAACAGGGTTCGGTATCGGATGGCTACACCTTC; CDR3aa: CASREQGSVSDGYTF
v_gene: TRBV25-1; j_gene: TRBJ1-2; d_gene: .; abundance: .; CDR3nt: TGTGCCAGCAGTGAATATCCCCCGGGGAATGGCTACACCTTC; CDR3aa: CASSEYPPGNGYTF
v_gene: TRBV20-1; j_gene: TRBJ1-2; d_gene: .; abundance: .; CDR3nt: TGCAGTGCTAGATACAGGGATGGCTACACCTTC; CDR3aa: CSARYRDGYTF
v_gene: TRBV7-3; j_gene: TRBJ1-2; d_gene: TRBD1; abundance: once; CDR3nt: TGTGCCAGCAGCCACGGGGACAGGGACGAGGATGGCTACACCTTC; CDR3aa: CASSHGDRDEDGYTF
v_gene: TRBV30; j_gene: TRBJ1-4; d_gene: .; abundance: .; CDR3nt: TGTGCCTGGAGCCGACAAGAGAATGAAAAACTGTTTTTT; CDR3aa: CAWSRQENEKLFF
v_gene: TRBV28; j_gene: TRBJ2-1; d_gene: .; abundance: few; CDR3nt: TGTGCCAGCAGCGTGGGACTTCACTCCTACAATGAGCAGTTCTTC; CDR3aa: CASSVGLHSYNEQFF
v_gene: TRBV10-3; j_gene: TRBJ1-6; d_gene: .; abundance: .; CDR3nt: TGTGCCATCAGTGCCAGGGATAATTCACCCCTCCACTTT; CDR3aa: CAISARDNSPLHF
v_gene: TRBV2; j_gene: TRBJ2-6; d_gene: .; abundance: .; CDR3nt: TGTGCCAGCTCGGGGTCTGGGGCCAACGTCCTGACTTTC; CDR3aa: CASSGSGANVLTF
v_gene: TRBV15; j_gene: TRBJ2-1; d_gene: TRBD1; abundance: once; CDR3nt: TGTGCCACCAGCAGAGAGGGGTCTGGGACAGGGGCTTACAATGAGCAGTTCTTC; CDR3aa: CATSREGSGTGAYNEQFF
v_gene: TRBV11-2; j_gene: TRBJ2-7; d_gene: TRBD1; abundance: .; CDR3nt: TGTGCCAGCAGCCATATACAGGGGAGCTCCTACGAGCAGTACTTC; CDR3aa: CASSHIQGSSYEQYF
v_gene: TRBV2; j_gene: TRBJ2-7; d_gene: .; abundance: .; CDR3nt: TGTGCCAGCAGCCATGGGGGGTCTCTAACCTACGAGCAGTACTTC; CDR3aa: CASSHGGSLTYEQYF
v_gene: TRBV6-6; j_gene: TRBJ2-3; d_gene: .; abundance: .; CDR3nt: TGTGCCAGCAGAAGTTCCTCACGGGGGAACACAGATACGCAGTATTTT; CDR3aa: CASRSSSRGNTDTQYF